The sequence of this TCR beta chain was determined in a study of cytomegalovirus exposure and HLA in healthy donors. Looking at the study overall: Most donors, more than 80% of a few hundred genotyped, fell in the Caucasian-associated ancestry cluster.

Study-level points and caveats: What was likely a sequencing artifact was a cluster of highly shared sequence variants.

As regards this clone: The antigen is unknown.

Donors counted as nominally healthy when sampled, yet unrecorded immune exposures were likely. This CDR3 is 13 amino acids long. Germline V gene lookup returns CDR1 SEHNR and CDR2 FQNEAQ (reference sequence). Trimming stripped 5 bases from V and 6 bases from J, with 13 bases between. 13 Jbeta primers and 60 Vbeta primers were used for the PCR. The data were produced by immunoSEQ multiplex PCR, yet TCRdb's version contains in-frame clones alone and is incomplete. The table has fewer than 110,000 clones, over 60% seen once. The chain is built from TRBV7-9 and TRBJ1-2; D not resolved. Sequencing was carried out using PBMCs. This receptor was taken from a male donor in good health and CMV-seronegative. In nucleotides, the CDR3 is TGTGCCAGCAGCCCCGTGGCAGTTGATGGCTACACCTTC. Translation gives CASSPVAVDGYTF.